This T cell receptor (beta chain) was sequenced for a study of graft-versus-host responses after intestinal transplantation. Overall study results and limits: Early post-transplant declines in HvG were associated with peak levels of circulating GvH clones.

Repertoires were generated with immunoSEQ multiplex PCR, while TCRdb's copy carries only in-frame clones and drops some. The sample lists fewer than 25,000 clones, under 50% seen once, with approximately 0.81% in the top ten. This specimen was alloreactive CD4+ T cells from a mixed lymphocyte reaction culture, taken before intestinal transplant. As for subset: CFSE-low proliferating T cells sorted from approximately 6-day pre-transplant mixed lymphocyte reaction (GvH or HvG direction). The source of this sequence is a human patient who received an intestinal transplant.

CDR3 loop: CASSVSGAGETQYF. DNA of the CDR3: TGTGCCAGCAGCGTGAGTGGGGCCGGGGAGACCCAGTACTTC. The chain links TRBV9 to TRBJ2-5; D may be TRBD1 (5 bases). V gave up 2 bases and J gave up 5 bases, with 13 bases separating them. Germline CDR1 and CDR2: SGDLS and YYNGEE. The CDR3 sequence is 14 residues long.